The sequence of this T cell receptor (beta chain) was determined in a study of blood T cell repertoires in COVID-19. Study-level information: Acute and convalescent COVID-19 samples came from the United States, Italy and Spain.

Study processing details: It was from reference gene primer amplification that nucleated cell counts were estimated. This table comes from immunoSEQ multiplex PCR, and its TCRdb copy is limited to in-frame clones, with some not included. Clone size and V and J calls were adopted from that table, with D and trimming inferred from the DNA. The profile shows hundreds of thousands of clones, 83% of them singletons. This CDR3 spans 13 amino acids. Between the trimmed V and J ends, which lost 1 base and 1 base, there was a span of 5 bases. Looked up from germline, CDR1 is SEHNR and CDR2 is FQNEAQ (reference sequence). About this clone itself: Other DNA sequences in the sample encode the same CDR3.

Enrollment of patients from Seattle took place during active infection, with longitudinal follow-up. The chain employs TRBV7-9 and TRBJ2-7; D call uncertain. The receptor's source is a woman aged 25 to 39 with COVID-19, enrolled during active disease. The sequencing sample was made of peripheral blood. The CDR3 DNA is TGTGCCAGCAGCTTAGTGTCGTCCTACGAGCAGTACTTC. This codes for CASSLVSSYEQYF.